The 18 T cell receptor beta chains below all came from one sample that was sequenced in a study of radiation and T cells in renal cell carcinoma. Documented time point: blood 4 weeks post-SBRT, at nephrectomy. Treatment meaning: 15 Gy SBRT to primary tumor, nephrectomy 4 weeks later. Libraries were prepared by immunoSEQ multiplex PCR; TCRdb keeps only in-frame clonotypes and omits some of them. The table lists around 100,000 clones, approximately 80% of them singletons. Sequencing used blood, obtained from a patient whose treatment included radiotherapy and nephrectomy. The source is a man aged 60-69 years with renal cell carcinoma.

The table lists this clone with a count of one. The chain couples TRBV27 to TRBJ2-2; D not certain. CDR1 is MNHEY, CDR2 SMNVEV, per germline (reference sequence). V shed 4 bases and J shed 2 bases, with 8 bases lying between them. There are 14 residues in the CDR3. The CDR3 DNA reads TGTGCCAGCAGTTACAGCCTAAACACCGGGGAGCTGTTTTTT. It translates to CASSYSLNTGELFF.

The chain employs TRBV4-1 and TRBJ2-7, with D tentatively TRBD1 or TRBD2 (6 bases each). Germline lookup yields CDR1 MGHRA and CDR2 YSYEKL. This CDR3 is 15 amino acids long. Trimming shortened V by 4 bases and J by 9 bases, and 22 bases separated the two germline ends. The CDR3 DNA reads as TGCGCCAGCAGCCGGGGGGCGGTGGAAGGCGGAGGGCAGTACTTC. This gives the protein CASSRGAVEGGGQYF.

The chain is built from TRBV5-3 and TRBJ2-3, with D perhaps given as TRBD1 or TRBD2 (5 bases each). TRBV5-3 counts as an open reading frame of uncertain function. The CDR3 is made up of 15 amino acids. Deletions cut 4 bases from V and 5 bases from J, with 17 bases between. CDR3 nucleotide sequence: TGTGCCAGAAGCCCCCGGGACCCCGATGGAGATACGCAGTATTTT. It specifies CARSPRDPDGDTQYF.

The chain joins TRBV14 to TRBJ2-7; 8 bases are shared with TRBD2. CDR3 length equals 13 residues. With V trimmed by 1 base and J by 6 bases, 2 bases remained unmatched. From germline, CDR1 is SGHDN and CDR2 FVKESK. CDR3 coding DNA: TGTGCCAGCAGCCAAGTCAGCGGGAGCGAGCAGTACTTC. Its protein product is CASSQVSGSEQYF.

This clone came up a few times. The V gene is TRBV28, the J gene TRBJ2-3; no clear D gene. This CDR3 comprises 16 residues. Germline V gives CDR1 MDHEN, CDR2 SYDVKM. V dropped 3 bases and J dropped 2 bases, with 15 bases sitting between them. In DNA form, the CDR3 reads TGTGCCAGCAGTTTCCCCGGTAGTTGGGACACAGATACGCAGTATTTT. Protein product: CASSFPGSWDTDTQYF.

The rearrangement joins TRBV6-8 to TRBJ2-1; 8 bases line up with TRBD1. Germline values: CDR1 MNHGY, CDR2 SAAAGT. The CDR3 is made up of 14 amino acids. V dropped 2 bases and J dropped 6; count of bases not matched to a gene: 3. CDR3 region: CASSYLDRVNEQFF. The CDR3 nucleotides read TGTGCCAGCAGTTACCTGGACAGGGTCAATGAGCAGTTCTTC.

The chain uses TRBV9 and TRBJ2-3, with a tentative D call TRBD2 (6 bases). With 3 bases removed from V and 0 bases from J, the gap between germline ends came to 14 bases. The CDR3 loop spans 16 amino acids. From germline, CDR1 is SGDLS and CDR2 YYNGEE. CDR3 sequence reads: CASSERRDSSTDTQYF. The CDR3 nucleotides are TGTGCCAGCAGCGAAAGGCGGGATTCTAGCACAGATACGCAGTATTTT.

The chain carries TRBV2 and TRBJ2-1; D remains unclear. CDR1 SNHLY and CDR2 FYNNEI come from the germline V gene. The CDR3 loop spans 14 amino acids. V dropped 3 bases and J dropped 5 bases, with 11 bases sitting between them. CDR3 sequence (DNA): TGTGCCAGCAGTGATACCTATATACACAATGAGCAGTTCTTC. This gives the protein CASSDTYIHNEQFF.

The CDR3 DNA follows: TGTGCCAGCAGCTTTACGACAGATCCAAGGGATATAGATACGCAGTATTTT. Translation gives CASSFTTDPRDIDTQYF. V is TRBV7-8 and J is TRBJ2-3, with D possibly matching TRBD1 (5 bases). Trimming removed 3 bases at V and 5 bases at J, with 21 bases between. Germline V lookup: CDR1 SGHVS, CDR2 FQNEAQ. There are 17 residues in the CDR3.

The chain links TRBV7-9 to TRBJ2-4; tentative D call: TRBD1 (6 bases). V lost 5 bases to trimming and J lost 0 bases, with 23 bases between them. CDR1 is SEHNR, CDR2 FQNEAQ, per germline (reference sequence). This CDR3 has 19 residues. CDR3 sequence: CASSLVTGPLFLAKNIQYF. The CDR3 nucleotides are TGTGCCAGCAGCCTGGTGACAGGCCCCCTCTTTCTAGCCAAAAACATTCAGTACTTC. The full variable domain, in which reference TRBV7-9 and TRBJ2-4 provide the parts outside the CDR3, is DTGVSQNPRHKITKRGQNVTFRCDPISEHNRLYWYRQTLGQGPEFLTYFQNEAQLEKSRLLSDRFSAERPKGSFSTLEIQRTEQGDSAMYLCASSLVTGPLFLAKNIQYFGAGTRLSVL.

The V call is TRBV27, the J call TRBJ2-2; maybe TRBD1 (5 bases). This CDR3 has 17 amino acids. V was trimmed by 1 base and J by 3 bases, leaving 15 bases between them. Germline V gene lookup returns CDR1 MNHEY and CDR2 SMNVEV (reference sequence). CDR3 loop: CASSLFGKGLDTGELFF. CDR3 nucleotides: TGTGCCAGCAGTTTATTCGGTAAGGGGCTGGACACCGGGGAGCTGTTTTTT.

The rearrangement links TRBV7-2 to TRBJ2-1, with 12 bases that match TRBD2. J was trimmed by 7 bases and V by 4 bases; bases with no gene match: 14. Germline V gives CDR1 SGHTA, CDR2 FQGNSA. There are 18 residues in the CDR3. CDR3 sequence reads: CASSSTPSGRAVSNEQFF. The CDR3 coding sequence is TGTGCCAGCAGCTCCACCCCTAGCGGGAGGGCCGTAAGTAATGAGCAGTTCTTC.

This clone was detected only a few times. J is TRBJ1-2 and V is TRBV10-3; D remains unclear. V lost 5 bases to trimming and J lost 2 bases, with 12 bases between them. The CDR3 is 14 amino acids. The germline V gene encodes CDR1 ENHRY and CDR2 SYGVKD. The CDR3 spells CAISPDSPNYGYTF. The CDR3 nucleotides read TGTGCCATCAGTCCGGACTCGCCGAACTATGGCTACACCTTC.

CDR3 coding DNA: TGTGCCAGTCAGGCGGGAGCGTCCTACAATGAGCAGTTCTTC. It specifies CASQAGASYNEQFF. This sequence joins TRBV19 and TRBJ2-1; TRBD2 matches 7 bases. The germline V gene encodes CDR1 LNHDA and CDR2 SQIVND (reference sequence). This CDR3 is 14 amino acids long. With V trimmed by 8 bases and J by 1 base, 5 bases remained unmatched. Combining the CDR3 with reference TRBV19 and TRBJ2-1 gives the whole variable domain DGGITQSPKYLFRKEGQNVTLSCEQNLNHDAMYWYRQDPGQGLRLIYYSQIVNDFQKGDIAEGYSVSREKKESFPLTVTSAQKNPTAFYLCASQAGASYNEQFFGPGTRLTVL.

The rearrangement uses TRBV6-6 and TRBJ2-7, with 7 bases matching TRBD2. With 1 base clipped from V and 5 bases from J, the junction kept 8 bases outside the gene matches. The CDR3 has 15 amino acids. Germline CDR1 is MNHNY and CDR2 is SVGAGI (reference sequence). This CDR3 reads CASSYLGGRGDEQYF. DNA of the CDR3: TGTGCCAGCAGTTACTTAGGAGGGAGGGGAGACGAGCAGTACTTC.

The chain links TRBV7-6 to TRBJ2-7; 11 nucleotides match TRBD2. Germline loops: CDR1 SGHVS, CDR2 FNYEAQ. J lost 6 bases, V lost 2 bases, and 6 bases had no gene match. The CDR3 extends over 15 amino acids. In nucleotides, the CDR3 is TGTGCCAGCAGCTTAACGTTAGCGGGAGGGAGCGAGCAGTACTTC. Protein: CASSLTLAGGSEQYF.

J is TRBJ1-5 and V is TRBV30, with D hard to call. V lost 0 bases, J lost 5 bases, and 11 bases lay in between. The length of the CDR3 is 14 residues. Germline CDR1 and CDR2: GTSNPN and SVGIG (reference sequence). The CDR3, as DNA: TGTGCCTGGAGTGTGGCAGTAAGTGATCAGCCCCAGCATTTT. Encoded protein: CAWSVAVSDQPQHF.

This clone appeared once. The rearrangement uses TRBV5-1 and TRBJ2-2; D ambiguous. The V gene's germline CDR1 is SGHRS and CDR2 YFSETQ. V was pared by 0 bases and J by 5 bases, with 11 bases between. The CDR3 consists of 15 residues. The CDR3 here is CASSLGDALTGELFF. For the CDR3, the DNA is TGCGCCAGCAGCTTGGGGGATGCTTTGACCGGGGAGCTGTTTTTT.